This record covers a single T cell receptor (beta chain). Addition of a universal primer site occurred through template switching, and cDNA carried unique molecular identifiers. TCRdb re-called the 5' RACE reads with MiXCR, one entry per CDR3 protein. The table records 1.5 million to 2 million distinct CDR3 sequences, 32% of them present only once. This specimen belongs to a study of identical twins. CDR1 LNHDA and CDR2 SQIVND come from the germline V gene (reference sequence). V shed 6 bases and J shed 0 bases, with 11 bases lying between them. This CDR3 has 14 amino acids. The sequenced material came from cord blood. This receptor was obtained from a newborn girl in good health. The chain employs TRBV19 and TRBJ1-2; D is unresolved. As DNA, the CDR3 is TGTGCCAGTAGAGCCCAAGGGACTAACTATGGCTACACCTTC. As protein: CASRAQGTNYGYTF.